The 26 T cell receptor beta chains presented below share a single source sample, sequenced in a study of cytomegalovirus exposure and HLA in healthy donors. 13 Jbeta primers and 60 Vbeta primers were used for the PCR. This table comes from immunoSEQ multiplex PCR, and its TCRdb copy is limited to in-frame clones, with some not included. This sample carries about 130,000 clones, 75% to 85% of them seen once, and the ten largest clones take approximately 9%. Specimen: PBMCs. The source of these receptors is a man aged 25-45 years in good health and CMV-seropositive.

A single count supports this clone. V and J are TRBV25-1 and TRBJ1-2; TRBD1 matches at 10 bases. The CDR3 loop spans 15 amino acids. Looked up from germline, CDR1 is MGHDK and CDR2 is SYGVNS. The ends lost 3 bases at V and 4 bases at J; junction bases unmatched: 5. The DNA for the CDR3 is TGTGCCAGCAGTGAGAGGACAGGGGGTAGCTATGGCTACACCTTC. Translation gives CASSERTGGSYGYTF.

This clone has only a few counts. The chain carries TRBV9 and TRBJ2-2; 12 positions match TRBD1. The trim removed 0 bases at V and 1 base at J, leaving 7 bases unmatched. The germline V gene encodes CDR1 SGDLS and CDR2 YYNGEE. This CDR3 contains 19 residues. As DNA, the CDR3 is TGTGCCAGCAGCGTAGGGGGGACAGGGGGCGTAGGGAACACCGGGGAGCTGTTTTTT. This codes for CASSVGGTGGVGNTGELFF.

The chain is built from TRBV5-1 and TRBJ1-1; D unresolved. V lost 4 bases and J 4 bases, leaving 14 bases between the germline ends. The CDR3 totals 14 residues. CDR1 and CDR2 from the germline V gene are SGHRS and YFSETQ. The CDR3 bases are TGCGCCAGCAGCCGGACCGCCCGGGGCACTGAAGCTTTCTTT. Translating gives CASSRTARGTEAFF.

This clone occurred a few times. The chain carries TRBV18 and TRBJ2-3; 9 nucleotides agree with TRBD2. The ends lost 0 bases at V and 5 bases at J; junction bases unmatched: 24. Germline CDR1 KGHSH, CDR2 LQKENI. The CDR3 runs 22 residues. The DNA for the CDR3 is TGTGCCAGCTCACCACCGCGTACCCCCTCCCAGGCTAGCGGGGATCGGGGAGATACGCAGTATTTT. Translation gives CASSPPRTPSQASGDRGDTQYF.

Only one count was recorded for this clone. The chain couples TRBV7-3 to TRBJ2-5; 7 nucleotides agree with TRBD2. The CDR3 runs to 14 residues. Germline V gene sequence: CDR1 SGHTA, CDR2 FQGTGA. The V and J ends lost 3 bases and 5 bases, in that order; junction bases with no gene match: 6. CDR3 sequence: CASSFNAGEETQYF. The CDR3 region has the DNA TGTGCCAGCAGCTTCAACGCGGGGGAGGAGACCCAGTACTTC. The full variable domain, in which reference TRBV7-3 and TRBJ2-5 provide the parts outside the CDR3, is GAGVSQTPSNKVTEKGKYVELRCDPISGHTALYWYRQSLGQGPEFLIYFQGTGAADDSGLPNDRFFAVRPEGSVSTLKIQRTERGDSAVYLCASSFNAGEETQYFGPGTRLLVL.

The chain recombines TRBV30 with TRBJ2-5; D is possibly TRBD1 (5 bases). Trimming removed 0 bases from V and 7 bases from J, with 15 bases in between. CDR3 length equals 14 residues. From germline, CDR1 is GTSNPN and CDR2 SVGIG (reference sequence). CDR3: CAWSVPGQLGTQYF. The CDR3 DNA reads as TGTGCCTGGAGTGTACCTGGACAACTCGGGACCCAGTACTTC.

CDR3 DNA sequence: TGTGCCAGCAGTCCTTGGGGGCGCGGTGGCTACACCTTC. It is translated as CASSPWGRGGYTF. The chain couples TRBV28 to TRBJ1-2; tentative D call: TRBD1 (6 bases). Trimming took off 5 bases at V and 7 bases at J, with 14 bases between the two ends. Germline loops: CDR1 MDHEN, CDR2 SYDVKM. The CDR3 spans 13 residues.

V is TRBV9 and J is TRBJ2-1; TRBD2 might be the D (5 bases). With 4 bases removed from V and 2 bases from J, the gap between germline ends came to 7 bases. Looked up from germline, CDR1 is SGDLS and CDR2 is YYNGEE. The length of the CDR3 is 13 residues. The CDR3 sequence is CASSPGAYNEQFF. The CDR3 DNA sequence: TGTGCCAGCAGCCCCGGGGCCTACAATGAGCAGTTCTTC.

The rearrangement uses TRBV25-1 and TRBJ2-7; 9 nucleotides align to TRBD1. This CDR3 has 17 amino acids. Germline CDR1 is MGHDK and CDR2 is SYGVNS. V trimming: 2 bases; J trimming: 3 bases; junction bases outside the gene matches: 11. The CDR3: CASSEPSGGGQGYEQYF. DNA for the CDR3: TGTGCCAGCAGTGAACCCTCAGGGGGGGGACAGGGCTACGAGCAGTACTTC.

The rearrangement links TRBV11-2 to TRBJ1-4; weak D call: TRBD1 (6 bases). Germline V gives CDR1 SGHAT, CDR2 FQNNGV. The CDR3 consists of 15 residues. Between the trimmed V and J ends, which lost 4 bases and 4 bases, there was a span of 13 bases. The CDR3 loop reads CASSSGAIINEKLFF. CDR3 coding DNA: TGTGCCAGCAGCTCAGGGGCTATAATTAATGAAAAACTGTTTTTT.

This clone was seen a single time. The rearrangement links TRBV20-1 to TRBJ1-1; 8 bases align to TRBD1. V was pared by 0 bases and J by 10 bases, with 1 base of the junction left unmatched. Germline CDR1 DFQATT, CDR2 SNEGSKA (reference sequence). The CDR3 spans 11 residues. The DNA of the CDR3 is TGCAGTGCTAGAGATGGACAGGGAGCTTTCTTT. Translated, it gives CSARDGQGAFF.

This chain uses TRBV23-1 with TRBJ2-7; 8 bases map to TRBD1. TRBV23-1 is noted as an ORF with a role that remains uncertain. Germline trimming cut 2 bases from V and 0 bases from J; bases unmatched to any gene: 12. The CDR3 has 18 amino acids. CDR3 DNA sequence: TGCGCCAGCAGTCAAACAACCAAGGGACAGGACAACTCCTACGAGCAGTACTTC. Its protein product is CASSQTTKGQDNSYEQYF.

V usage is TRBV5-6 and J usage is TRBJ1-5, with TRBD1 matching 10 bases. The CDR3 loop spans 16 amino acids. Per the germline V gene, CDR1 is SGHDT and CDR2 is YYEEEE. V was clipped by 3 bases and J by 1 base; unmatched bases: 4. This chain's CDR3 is CASSYGTGDSNQPQHF. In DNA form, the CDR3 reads TGTGCCAGCAGCTACGGGACAGGGGACAGCAATCAGCCCCAGCATTTT.

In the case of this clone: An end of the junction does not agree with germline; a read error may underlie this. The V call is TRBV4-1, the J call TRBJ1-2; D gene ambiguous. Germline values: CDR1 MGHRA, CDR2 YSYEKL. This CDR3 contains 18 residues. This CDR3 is CASSQGALWASKEYGHTF. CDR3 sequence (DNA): TGCGCCAGCAGCCAAGGTGCGTTATGGGCAAGCAAGGAATATGGCCACACCTTC.

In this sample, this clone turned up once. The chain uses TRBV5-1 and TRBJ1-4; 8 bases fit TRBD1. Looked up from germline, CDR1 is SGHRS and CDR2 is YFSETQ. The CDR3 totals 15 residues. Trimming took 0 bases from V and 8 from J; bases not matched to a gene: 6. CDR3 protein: CASSLAGTGGEKLFF. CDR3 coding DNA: TGCGCCAGCAGCTTGGCCGGGACAGGTGGAGAAAAACTGTTTTTT. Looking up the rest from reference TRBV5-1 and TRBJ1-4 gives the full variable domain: KAGVTQTPRYLIKTRGQQVTLSCSPISGHRSVSWYQQTPGQGLQFLFEYFSETQRNKGNFPGRFSGRQFSNSRSEMNVSTLELGDSALYLCASSLAGTGGEKLFFGSGTQLSVL.

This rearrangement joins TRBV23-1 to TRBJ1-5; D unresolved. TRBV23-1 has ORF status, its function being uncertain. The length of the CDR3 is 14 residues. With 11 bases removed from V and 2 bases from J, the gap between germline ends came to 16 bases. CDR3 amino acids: CAGAGSGGNQPQHF. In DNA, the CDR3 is TGCGCCGGCGCTGGATCGGGAGGCAATCAGCCCCAGCATTTT.

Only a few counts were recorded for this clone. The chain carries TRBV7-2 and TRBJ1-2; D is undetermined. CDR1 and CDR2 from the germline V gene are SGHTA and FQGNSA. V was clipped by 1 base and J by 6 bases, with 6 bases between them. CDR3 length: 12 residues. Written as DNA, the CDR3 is TGTGCCAGCAGCTTAGTCGGAGATGGCTACACCTTC. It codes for CASSLVGDGYTF.

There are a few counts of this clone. The CDR3 is CASSFGTGNEKLFF. CDR3 bases: TGCGCCAGCAGCTTCGGGACAGGCAATGAAAAACTGTTTTTT. The chain is built from TRBV4-1 and TRBJ1-4; 8 nucleotides line up with TRBD1. The J segment lost 5 bases and the V segment lost 5 bases, leaving 4 bases of the junction unmatched. CDR1 is MGHRA, CDR2 YSYEKL, per germline. The CDR3 contains 14 residues.

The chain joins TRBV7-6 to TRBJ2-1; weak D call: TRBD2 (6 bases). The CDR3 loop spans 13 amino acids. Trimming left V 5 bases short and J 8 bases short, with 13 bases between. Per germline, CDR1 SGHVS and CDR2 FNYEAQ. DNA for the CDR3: TGTGCCAGCAGCACATACAGGAGGGATGAGCAGTTCTTC. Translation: CASSTYRRDEQFF.

In DNA, the CDR3 is TGTGCCAGCAGCGTAGATAGCAGTAGCAATCAGCCCCAGCATTTT. Its protein is CASSVDSSSNQPQHF. J is TRBJ1-5 and V is TRBV9, with D hard to call. Trimming pared 0 bases from V and 0 bases from J, leaving 7 bases between. The length of the CDR3 is 15 residues. Germline CDR1 is SGDLS and CDR2 is YYNGEE.

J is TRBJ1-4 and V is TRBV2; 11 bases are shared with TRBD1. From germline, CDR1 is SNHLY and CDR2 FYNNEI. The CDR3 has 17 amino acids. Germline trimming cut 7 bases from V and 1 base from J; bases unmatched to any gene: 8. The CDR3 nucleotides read TGTGCCAGCAATCTGGACAGGGGGCCTGGAACTAATGAAAAACTGTTTTTT. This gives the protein CASNLDRGPGTNEKLFF.

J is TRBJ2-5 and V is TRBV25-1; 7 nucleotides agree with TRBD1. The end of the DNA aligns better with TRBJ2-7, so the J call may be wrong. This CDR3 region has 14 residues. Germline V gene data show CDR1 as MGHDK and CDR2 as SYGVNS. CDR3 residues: CASSDETGFYEQYF. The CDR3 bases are TGTGCCAGCAGTGATGAGACAGGGTTCTACGAGCAGTACTTC.

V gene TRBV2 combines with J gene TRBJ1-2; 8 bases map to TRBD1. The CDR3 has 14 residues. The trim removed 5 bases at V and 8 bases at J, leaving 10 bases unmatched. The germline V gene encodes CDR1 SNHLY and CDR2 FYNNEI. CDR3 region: CASSQDRGGRGYTF. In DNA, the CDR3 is TGTGCCAGCAGTCAAGACAGGGGAGGCCGCGGCTACACCTTC. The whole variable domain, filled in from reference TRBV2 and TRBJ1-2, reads EPEVTQTPSHQVTQMGQEVILRCVPISNHLYFYWYRQILGQKVEFLVSFYNNEISEKSEIFDDQFSVERPDGSNFTLKIRSTKLEDSAMYFCASSQDRGGRGYTFGSGTRLTVV.

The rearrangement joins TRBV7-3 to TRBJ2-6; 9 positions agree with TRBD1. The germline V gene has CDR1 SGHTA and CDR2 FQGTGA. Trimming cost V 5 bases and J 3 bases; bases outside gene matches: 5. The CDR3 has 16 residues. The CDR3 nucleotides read TGTGCCAGCAGCAGGGACAGGGCTATTGGGGCCAACGTCCTGACTTTC. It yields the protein CASSRDRAIGANVLTF.

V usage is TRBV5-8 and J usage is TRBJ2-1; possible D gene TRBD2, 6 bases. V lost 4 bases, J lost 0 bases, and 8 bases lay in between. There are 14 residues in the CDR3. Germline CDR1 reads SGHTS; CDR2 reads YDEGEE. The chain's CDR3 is CASSLAPSYNEQFF. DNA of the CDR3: TGTGCCAGCAGCCTAGCGCCCTCCTACAATGAGCAGTTCTTC.

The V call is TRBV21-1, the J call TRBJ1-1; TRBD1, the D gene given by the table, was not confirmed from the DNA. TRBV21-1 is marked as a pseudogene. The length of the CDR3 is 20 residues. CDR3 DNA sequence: TGTGCCAGCAGCAAAGTTGGTATTAGCAGGGGGCTAATGATGAACACTGAAGCTTTCTTT. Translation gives CASSKVGISRGLMMNTEAFF.